These 3 T cell receptor beta chains came from one sample sequenced in a study of blood T cell repertoires in COVID-19. Clones were sequenced by immunoSEQ multiplex PCR, and TCRdb holds only the in-frame ones, with some missing. Of 35,000 to 50,000 clones in the sample, around nine tenths were seen once. The sample taken for sequencing was peripheral blood. The origin of the receptors is a woman aged 40 to 55 with acute or convalescent COVID-19.

This rearrangement joins TRBV27 to TRBJ1-1; 8 bases are a match to TRBD1. With 4 bases clipped from V and 7 bases from J, the junction kept 5 bases outside the gene matches. The CDR3 loop spans 13 amino acids. CDR1 and CDR2 (germline): MNHEY, SMNVEV (reference sequence). CDR3 sequence reads: CASSYVGTGEAFF. The CDR3 nucleotides are TGTGCCAGCAGTTATGTCGGGACAGGTGAAGCTTTCTTT.

This chain joins TRBV7-9 and TRBJ1-1; TRBD1 matches at 10 bases. V shed 1 base, J shed 6 bases, and the junction held 2 bases outside the gene matches. Germline CDR1 reads SEHNR; CDR2 reads FQNEAQ (reference sequence). The CDR3 is made up of 14 amino acids. CDR3 loop: CASSLGQGASEAFF. The CDR3 DNA sequence: TGTGCCAGCAGCTTAGGACAGGGGGCTTCTGAAGCTTTCTTT.

The chain links TRBV7-3 to TRBJ2-3, with 12 nucleotides matching TRBD2. The germline CDR1 and CDR2 sequences are SGHTA and FQGTGA. J gave up 3 bases and V 5 bases, and 6 bases lay outside the gene matches. This CDR3 comprises 16 residues. DNA for the CDR3: TGTGCCAGCAGCCCGAGACTAGCGGGGGAGACAGATACGCAGTATTTT. Translated, it gives CASSPRLAGETDTQYF. Variable domain in full (rest from reference TRBV7-3 and TRBJ2-3): GAGVSQTPSNKVTEKGKYVELRCDPISGHTALYWYRQSLGQGPEFLIYFQGTGAADDSGLPNDRFFAVRPEGSVSTLKIQRTERGDSAVYLCASSPRLAGETDTQYFGPGTRLTVL.